The entry below gives a single TCR beta chain sequence along with its context. Germline-derived CDR1 and CDR2 are SGHTA and FQGTGA. The CDR3 spans 15 residues. Trimming took 1 base from V and 1 from J; bases not matched to a gene: 2. In the original analysis: From reference gene primer amplification, estimates of nucleated cell counts were derived. Measured with immunoSEQ multiplex PCR; TCRdb has only the in-frame clones, and not every one. V, J and clone size reflect that table, while D and trimming were determined from the DNA. The table includes about 4,900 clones, roughly 89% detected once. The data were obtained in a study of blood T cell repertoires in COVID-19. Study-wide context: Donors in the United States, Italy and Spain gave samples during acute or convalescent COVID-19. The analysed material was cDNA or gDNA that came from T cells, B-cell-depleted T cells, or PBMCs.

This TCR was recovered from a human donor in a cohort sampled during active COVID-19. Specimen: peripheral blood. The chain has TRBV7-3 and TRBJ1-1; 8 nucleotides line up with TRBD1. The CDR3 region is CASSLIGTGNTEAFF. CDR3 in DNA: TGTGCCAGCAGCTTAATAGGGACAGGGAACACTGAAGCTTTCTTT.